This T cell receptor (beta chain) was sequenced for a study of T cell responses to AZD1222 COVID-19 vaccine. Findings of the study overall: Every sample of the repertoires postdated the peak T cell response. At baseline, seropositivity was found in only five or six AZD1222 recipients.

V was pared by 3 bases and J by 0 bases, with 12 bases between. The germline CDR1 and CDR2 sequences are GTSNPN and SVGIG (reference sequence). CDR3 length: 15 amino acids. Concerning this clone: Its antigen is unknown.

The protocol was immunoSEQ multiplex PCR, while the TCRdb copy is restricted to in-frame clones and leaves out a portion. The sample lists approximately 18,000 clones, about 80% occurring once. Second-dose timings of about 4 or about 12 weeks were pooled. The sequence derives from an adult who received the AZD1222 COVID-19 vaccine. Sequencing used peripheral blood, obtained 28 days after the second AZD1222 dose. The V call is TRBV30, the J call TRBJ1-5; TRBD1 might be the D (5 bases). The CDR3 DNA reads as TGTGCCTGGAGCCGGGACGGGCATAGCAATCAGCCCCAGCATTTT. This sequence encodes CAWSRDGHSNQPQHF.